The 26 T cell receptor beta chains listed next were all sequenced from one sample in a study of molecular identifiers for immune sequencing clone quantification. TCRdb re-called the PCR reads with MiXCR, one entry per CDR3 protein. The sample has tens of thousands of distinct CDR3 sequences; 20% to 30% are singletons. Specimen: naive CD8+ T cells from blood, with Jurkat cell RNA spiked in. Specified subset: FACS-sorted CD8+CD4-CCR7+CD45RA+ naive T cells. Receptors were obtained from a human donor in good health. Some libraries in this study had Jurkat cell RNA spiked in.

This clonotype was seen ten or more times. The chain couples TRBV25-1 to TRBJ2-3; a possible D gene is TRBD2 (6 bases). CDR1 and CDR2 (germline): MGHDK, SYGVNS. Trimming left V 3 bases short and J 0 bases short, with 10 bases between. This CDR3 is 15 amino acids long. The CDR3 bases are TGTGCCAGCAGTGAGAGGACTACTAGCACAGATACGCAGTATTTT. It codes for CASSERTTSTDTQYF.

This clonotype was counted ten times or more. The genes are TRBV19 and TRBJ1-1; the D is unclear. CDR1 and CDR2 (germline): LNHDA, SQIVND (reference sequence). The CDR3 length is 11 residues. V was trimmed by 5 bases and J by 3 bases, leaving 4 bases between them. The CDR3 nucleotides read TGTGCCAGTAGTCTATACACTGAAGCTTTCTTT. This gives the protein CASSLYTEAFF.

The sample holds one count of this clonotype. A much bigger clone sits one base away, suggesting this may be a read error. The gene calls are TRBV6-6 and TRBJ2-3; TRBD2 matches 7 bases. This CDR3 is built from 21 residues. CDR1 MNHNY and CDR2 SVGAGI come from the germline V gene (reference sequence). The V and J ends lost 3 bases and 2 bases, in that order; junction bases with no gene match: 23. Here the CDR3 reads CASSYRGDEASGGRDTDTQYF. CDR3 nucleotides: TGTGCCAGCAGTTATCGCGGTGATGAGGCTAGCGGAGGGCGGGACACAGATACGCAGTATTTT.

This clonotype was observed a few times. V and J are TRBV20-1 and TRBJ2-7, with 11 nucleotides matching TRBD2. Germline CDR1 and CDR2: DFQATT and SNEGSKA (reference sequence). This CDR3 has 14 residues. V shed 0 bases, J shed 4 bases, and the junction held 2 bases outside the gene matches. The CDR3 sequence is CSARELAGDYEQYF. The CDR3 coding sequence is TGCAGTGCTAGAGAACTAGCGGGGGATTACGAGCAGTACTTC.

This clonotype was seen at least ten times. The rearrangement uses TRBV10-2 and TRBJ1-2; TRBD1 matches 7 bases. After removal of 7 bases from V and 3 bases from J, the junction contained 8 bases not matched to a gene. Germline CDR1 and CDR2: WSHSY and SAAADI. This CDR3 is 14 amino acids long. The CDR3 sequence: CASTLERGHYGYTF. CDR3 nucleotides: TGCGCCAGCACCCTAGAAAGGGGGCACTATGGCTACACCTTC.

The sample holds many counts of this clonotype. The chain links TRBV19 to TRBJ1-1; no reliable D call. Trimming left V 6 bases short and J 0 bases short, with 20 bases between. The CDR3 is made up of 17 amino acids. CDR1 LNHDA and CDR2 SQIVND come from the germline V gene (reference sequence). The DNA of the CDR3 is TGTGCCAGTAGACCCCAAGACTTAGCGTACCTGAACACTGAAGCTTTCTTT. Translation: CASRPQDLAYLNTEAFF.

This clonotype appeared a few times. With a much larger clone just one base away, this may be a read error. This chain uses TRBV29-1 with TRBJ2-5; D gene uncertain. CDR1 SQVTM and CDR2 ANQGSEA come from the germline V gene. The CDR3 has 13 residues. The V gene lost 6 bases and the J gene lost 2 bases, with 13 bases spanning the gap. The CDR3 nucleotides read TGCAGCGTCTTGTTGTACTTGCAAGAGACCCAGTACTTC. Amino acids: CSVLLYLQETQYF.

This clonotype was counted only a few times. The CDR3 coding sequence is TGTGCCAGCAGCTTCCTCTTGACAGATACGCAGTATTTT. Its translation is CASSFLLTDTQYF. The chain couples TRBV7-6 to TRBJ2-3, with D unclear. The CDR3 spans 13 residues. V lost 3 bases, J lost 3 bases, and 7 bases lay in between. Per the germline V gene, CDR1 is SGHVS and CDR2 is FNYEAQ.

This clonotype has at least ten counts. This chain uses TRBV7-6 with TRBJ2-3; unclear D gene. The CDR3 is 13 amino acids. Trimming pared 5 bases from V and 2 bases from J, leaving 8 bases between. Germline CDR1 reads SGHVS; CDR2 reads FNYEAQ. Here the CDR3 reads CASSRKVTDTQYF. The CDR3 coding sequence is TGTGCCAGCAGCCGCAAAGTCACAGATACGCAGTATTTT.

This clonotype has just one count. The V and J genes are TRBV20-1 and TRBJ1-5, with TRBD1 matching 7 bases. This CDR3 spans 16 amino acids. V gave up 0 bases and J gave up 3 bases; unmatched junction bases: 8. Germline-derived CDR1 and CDR2 are DFQATT and SNEGSKA (reference sequence). Here the CDR3 reads CSARDGGDRFNQPQHF. CDR3 in DNA: TGCAGTGCTAGAGATGGGGGGGACAGATTCAATCAGCCCCAGCATTTT.

In its sample, this clonotype was seen a few times. The chain links TRBV28 to TRBJ2-5, with 7 positions matching TRBD2. CDR1 is MDHEN and CDR2 is SYDVKM in the germline V gene. This CDR3 comprises 15 residues. Trimming took 2 bases from V and 2 from J; bases not matched to a gene: 5. CDR3: CASSLTTSWQETQYF. The CDR3 DNA follows: TGTGCCAGCAGTTTAACGACTAGCTGGCAAGAGACCCAGTACTTC.

A remark on this clonotype: A much larger clone differs from this one at a single base, so this may be a read error. The rearrangement links TRBV4-1 to TRBJ2-7, with D perhaps matching TRBD1 (6 bases). The CDR3 is 15 amino acids. CDR1 and CDR2 (germline): MGHRA, YSYEKL. Here the CDR3 reads CASKLRGTGHYGQYF. As DNA, the CDR3 is TGCGCCAGTAAACTAAGGGGCACAGGGCACTACGGGCAGTACTTC.

This clonotype has ten or more counts. The genes are TRBV9 and TRBJ2-3; D gene uncertain. Looked up from germline, CDR1 is SGDLS and CDR2 is YYNGEE. Trimming left V 4 bases short and J 0 bases short, with 18 bases between. The length of the CDR3 is 17 residues. The CDR3 loop is CASSRTFYGTSTDTQYF. The CDR3 region has the DNA TGTGCCAGCAGCCGAACCTTCTATGGAACTAGCACAGATACGCAGTATTTT.

The sample holds a few counts of this clonotype. The rearrangement links TRBV7-8 to TRBJ1-6; possible D gene TRBD1, 5 bases. Per the germline V gene, CDR1 is SGHVS and CDR2 is FQNEAQ. The V and J ends lost 5 bases and 5 bases respectively, with 13 bases between them. The CDR3 loop spans 15 amino acids. The CDR3 loop reads CASSVLGRNNSPLHF. The CDR3 DNA reads as TGTGCCAGCAGCGTACTGGGACGGAATAATTCACCCCTCCACTTT. Looking up the rest from reference TRBV7-8 and TRBJ1-6 gives the full variable domain: GAGVSQSPRYKVAKRGQDVALRCDPISGHVSLFWYQQALGQGPEFLTYFQNEAQLDKSGLPSDRFFAERPEGSVSTLKIQRTQQEDSAVYLCASSVLGRNNSPLHFGNGTRLTVT.

The chain couples TRBV12-5 to TRBJ2-1, with D possibly TRBD1 on 6 matching bases. Trimming took 0 bases from V and 4 from J, leaving 10 bases between them. CDR3 size: 15 residues. Looked up from germline, CDR1 is LGHNT and CDR2 is FRNRAP. CDR3 nucleotides: TGTGCTAGTGGTTTGGTACAGGGCTATTACAATGAGCAGTTCTTC. It specifies CASGLVQGYYNEQFF.

For this clonotype: A much larger clonotype is one base distant, so this may be a read error. The V gene is TRBV7-9, the J gene TRBJ2-3, with D unresolved. The CDR3 sequence is 13 residues long. The germline V gene encodes CDR1 SEHNR and CDR2 FQNEAQ (reference sequence). The CDR3 nucleotides are TGTGCCAGCAGCCTGGTTAACACAGATACGCGGTATTTT. Translated, it gives CASSLVNTDTRYF.

This clonotype showed up many times. The CDR3 region is CATSRQGVQPQHF. CDR3 DNA: TGTGCCACCAGCAGACAGGGTGTTCAGCCCCAGCATTTT. The chain uses TRBV15 and TRBJ1-5; D perhaps matches TRBD1 (5 bases). The germline V gene encodes CDR1 LNHNV and CDR2 YYDKDF (reference sequence). V was trimmed by 2 bases and J by 6 bases, leaving 8 bases between them. There are 13 residues in the CDR3.

This clonotype was picked up many times. In nucleotides, the CDR3 is TGTGCCAGCAGAACCGGGACAGGGGTGACCGGGGAGCTGTTTTTT. This encodes CASRTGTGVTGELFF. The V gene is TRBV7-9, the J gene TRBJ2-2; the match to TRBD1 covers 10 bases. From germline, CDR1 is SEHNR and CDR2 FQNEAQ (reference sequence). The CDR3 is 15 residues long. Losses at the gene ends were 6 bases for V and 5 bases for J; bases not matched to a gene: 6.

J is TRBJ2-7 and V is TRBV29-1; 11 bases agree with TRBD1. After removal of 4 bases from V and 3 bases from J, the junction contained 8 bases not matched to a gene. Germline V gene lookup returns CDR1 SQVTM and CDR2 ANQGSEA. This CDR3 contains 15 residues. The CDR3 region is CSVGGTGGNYYEQYF. In DNA form, the CDR3 reads TGCAGCGTTGGTGGGACAGGGGGTAACTACTACGAGCAGTACTTC.

This clonotype was observed at least ten times. The chain carries TRBV15 and TRBJ1-1; D gene ambiguous. Germline values: CDR1 LNHNV, CDR2 YYDKDF (reference sequence). The CDR3 spans 16 residues. V was pared by 0 bases and J by 4 bases, with 15 bases between. The DNA for the CDR3 is TGTGCCACCAGCAGAGATCGGAACAGAGGGTTCACTGAAGCTTTCTTT. This translates into CATSRDRNRGFTEAFF. The entire variable domain, with the rest obtained from reference TRBV15 and TRBJ1-1, is as follows: DAMVIQNPRYQVTQFGKPVTLSCSQTLNHNVMYWYQQKSSQAPKLLFHYYDKDFNNEADTPDNFQSRRPNTSFCFLDIRSPGLGDTAMYLCATSRDRNRGFTEAFFGQGTRLTVV.

This clonotype was found many times. The rearrangement joins TRBV4-1 to TRBJ2-1; D possibly matches TRBD1 or TRBD2 (6 bases each). Looked up from germline, CDR1 is MGHRA and CDR2 is YSYEKL. Deletions cut 0 bases from V and 2 bases from J, with 8 bases between. The CDR3 extends over 15 amino acids. The CDR3 nucleotides read TGCGCCAGCAGCCAAGATCGGGGGCCCTACAATGAGCAGTTCTTC. This sequence encodes CASSQDRGPYNEQFF.

This clonotype appeared many times. The chain is built from TRBV5-4 and TRBJ2-7; 12 bases align to TRBD2. With V trimmed by 0 bases and J by 0 bases, 4 bases remained unmatched. Per the germline V gene, CDR1 is SGHNT and CDR2 is YYREEE (reference sequence). The CDR3 loop spans 17 amino acids. The DNA of the CDR3 is TGTGCCAGCAGCTTGGCGACTAGCGGGAGTTACTCCTACGAGCAGTACTTC. As protein: CASSLATSGSYSYEQYF.

This clonotype has at least ten counts. This rearrangement joins TRBV13 to TRBJ2-3; D is uncertain. Trimming stripped 6 bases from V and 6 bases from J, with 7 bases between. The length of the CDR3 is 11 residues. Germline V gene data show CDR1 as PRHDT and CDR2 as FYEKMQ (reference sequence). The CDR3 region has the DNA TGTGCCAGCAGGTTGGCGGATACGCAGTATTTT. Its protein is CASRLADTQYF.

This clonotype has only one observation. The gene calls are TRBV27 and TRBJ2-7; either TRBD1 or TRBD2 may supply D (6 bases each). Germline CDR1 MNHEY, CDR2 SMNVEV (reference sequence). The CDR3 sequence is 15 residues long. Between the trimmed V and J ends, which lost 6 bases and 6 bases, there was a span of 21 bases. DNA of the CDR3: TGTGCCAGCAGACAAAGTGGGGGGCCCATCGCCGAGCAGTACTTC. Protein product: CASRQSGGPIAEQYF.

The chain joins TRBV6-5 to TRBJ2-7; 9 bases are shared with TRBD2. V lost 0 bases and J lost 2; bases outside the gene matches: 5. The germline CDR1 and CDR2 sequences are MNHEY and SVGAGI. This CDR3 spans 16 amino acids. In nucleotides, the CDR3 is TGTGCCAGCAGTTACTCCAAAGCGGGAGGAGCCTACGAGCAGTACTTC. Amino acids: CASSYSKAGGAYEQYF.

The chain couples TRBV12-3 or TRBV12-4 to TRBJ2-2; 9 nucleotides match TRBD2. Germline trimming cut 8 bases from V and 0 bases from J; bases unmatched to any gene: 10. The CDR3 sequence is 17 residues long. In DNA, the CDR3 is TGTGCCAGCCTCGGGGGTAGCGGGGGAACGAACACCGGGGAGCTGTTTTTT. Translating it yields CASLGGSGGTNTGELFF.